The rows below give T cell receptor beta chains drawn from one sample of a study of radiotherapy plus CTLA-4 blockade in lung cancer. Clones were sequenced by immunoSEQ multiplex PCR, and TCRdb holds only the in-frame ones, with some missing. The table shows about 98,000 clones, with about 90% occurring only once. Specimen: peripheral blood, collected from a patient treated with radiotherapy plus ipilimumab. These TCRs come from a human donor with non-small cell lung cancer that progressed on radiotherapy plus ipilimumab. Each CDR3 is given with its conserved first and last residue. The order of the fields is D gene, clone size, J gene, V gene, CDR3 protein, CDR3 DNA. A D gene is named only where the DNA matches it firmly. Only part of the rows carry a size: once, few, many, or a class if the clone is expanded.

>TRBD2|NA|TRBJ2-2|TRBV23-1
CASSQLAGVTGELFF
TGCGCCAGCAGTCAATTAGCGGGAGTTACCGGGGAGCTGTTTTTT
>NA|few|TRBJ2-3|TRBV2
CASSVEGTDTQYF
TGTGCCAGCAGTGTGGAGGGCACAGATACGCAGTATTTT
>NA|NA|TRBJ2-1|TRBV9
CASSVKSGSYNEQFF
TGTGCCAGCAGCGTGAAAAGCGGGTCATACAATGAGCAGTTCTTC
>NA|NA|TRBJ2-1|TRBV27
CASSLFSDHRTYNEQFF
TGTGCCAGCAGTTTGTTTTCAGACCATAGAACCTACAATGAGCAGTTCTTC
>TRBD2|NA|TRBJ2-7|TRBV27
CASILPSGLAGASSYEQYF
TGTGCCAGCATCCTCCCAAGCGGGCTAGCGGGAGCGTCATCCTACGAGCAGTACTTC
>NA|NA|TRBJ2-3|TRBV20-1
CSARQGGSQYF
TGCAGTGCTAGACAGGGTGGGTCGCAGTATTTT
>NA|NA|TRBJ2-7|TRBV25-1
CASSFGSFYEQYF
TGTGCCAGTTCTTTCGGGAGTTTCTACGAGCAGTACTTC
>TRBD1|NA|TRBJ1-3|TRBV4-1
CASSYDRGEGNTIYF
TGCGCCAGCAGCTATGACAGGGGAGAGGGAAACACCATATATTTT
>NA|NA|TRBJ2-7|TRBV9
CASSGGNSPYEQYF
TGTGCCAGCAGCGGGGGGAACAGCCCCTACGAGCAGTACTTC
>TRBD2|NA|TRBJ2-1|TRBV9
CASSVGGRGGQFF
TGTGCCAGCAGCGTAGGTGGGCGGGGGGGGCAGTTCTTC
>NA|NA|TRBJ1-4|TRBV6-5
CASSYRRGFGLEKLFF
TGTGCCAGCAGTTACCGCCGAGGTTTTGGCCTGGAAAAACTGTTTTTT
>NA|NA|TRBJ1-1|TRBV2
CASWGPDNSGITFKNTEAFF
TGTGCCAGCTGGGGTCCGGATAACTCGGGGATCACCTTCAAGAACACTGAAGCTTTCTTT
>NA|NA|TRBJ2-7|TRBV18
CASSPSTAYEQYF
TGTGCCAGCTCACCATCCACCGCCTACGAGCAGTACTTC
>NA|NA|TRBJ2-3|TRBV19
CASSRDTDTQYF
TGTGCCAGTAGCAGGGACACAGATACGCAGTATTTT
>NA|NA|TRBJ2-3|TRBV11-1
CASSTRGSTDTQYF
TGTGCCAGCAGCACTCGCGGGAGCACAGATACGCAGTATTTT
>TRBD1|NA|TRBJ1-1|TRBV6-6
CASSSRQGINTEAFF
TGTGCCAGCAGTTCCCGACAGGGAATAAACACTGAAGCTTTCTTT
>NA|NA|TRBJ2-3|TRBV9
CASSVVLVRVSTDTQYF
TGTGCCAGCAGCGTAGTGCTGGTCAGGGTCAGCACAGATACGCAGTATTTT
>NA|NA|TRBJ2-7|TRBV4-2
CASSPKWWYF
TGTGCCAGCAGCCCAAAGTGGTGGTACTTC
>TRBD1|NA|TRBJ1-4|TRBV19
CASSPGGLTNEKLFF
TGTGCCAGTAGTCCAGGGGGGTTAACTAATGAAAAACTGTTTTTT
>TRBD2|NA|TRBJ2-3|TRBV18
CASSLTGTSGRRGGRVTQYF
TGTGCCAGCTCACTTACCGGGACTAGCGGGAGGAGAGGAGGTCGAGTTACGCAGTATTTT
>NA|NA|TRBJ2-7|TRBV29-1
CSTRGRTATYEQYF
TGCAGCACCCGAGGCCGGACGGCCACCTACGAGCAGTACTTC
>NA|few|TRBJ1-2|TRBV27
CASSLSPAVVGYTF
TGTGCCAGCAGTTTATCTCCGGCGGTCGTCGGCTACACCTTC
>NA|NA|TRBJ2-1|TRBV9
CASSAGPNNEQFF
TGTGCCAGCAGCGCGGGACCGAACAATGAGCAGTTCTTC
>NA|NA|TRBJ2-2|TRBV6-5
CASRRNTGELFF
TGTGCCAGCAGACGTAACACCGGGGAGCTGTTTTTT
>NA|NA|TRBJ2-3|TRBV28
CASNPFGGDTQYF
TGTGCCAGCAATCCCTTTGGAGGAGATACGCAGTATTTT
>NA|NA|TRBJ2-5|TRBV19
CASSTWGIQETQYF
TGTGCCAGTAGTACATGGGGGATCCAAGAGACCCAGTACTTC
>NA|medium-sized|TRBJ1-1|TRBV27
CASSLDVGTEAFF
TGTGCCAGCAGTTTGGATGTGGGCACTGAAGCTTTCTTT
>TRBD2|NA|TRBJ2-5|TRBV5-1
CASTSAAGRPQETQYF
TGCGCCAGCACCTCGGCAGCGGGGCGACCTCAAGAGACCCAGTACTTC
>NA|NA|TRBJ2-7|TRBV19
CASSSLGHEYDEQYF
TGTGCCAGTAGCTCCCTAGGACACGAGTACGATGAGCAGTACTTC
>NA|NA|TRBJ1-2|TRBV7-8
CASVLGALGGGYTF
TGTGCCAGCGTCCTTGGGGCATTGGGGGGAGGCTACACCTTC
>TRBD1|NA|TRBJ1-2|TRBV19
CASSTAGTVNYGYTF
TGTGCCAGTAGTACAGCCGGGACAGTAAACTATGGCTACACCTTC
>NA|NA|TRBJ1-2|TRBV18
CASSPERTSGYTF
TGTGCCAGCTCACCTGAGAGGACTAGTGGCTACACCTTC
>TRBD2|NA|TRBJ2-5|TRBV7-9
CASSLGGSWGETQYF
TGTGCCAGCAGCTTGGGCGGGAGTTGGGGAGAGACCCAGTACTTC
>NA|NA|TRBJ2-7|TRBV2
CASSAGPSYEQYF
TGTGCCAGCAGTGCCGGACCGTCCTACGAGCAGTACTTC
>NA|NA|TRBJ2-2|TRBV5-6
CASSLGWGTGELFF
TGTGCCAGCAGCTTAGGTTGGGGCACCGGGGAGCTGTTTTTT
>NA|NA|TRBJ1-2|TRBV7-2
CASSPGQGYGYTF
TGTGCCAGCAGCCCCGGGCAGGGGTATGGCTACACCTTC
>NA|NA|TRBJ2-3|TRBV7-3
CASSSEGSDTQYF
TGTGCCAGCAGCTCAGAAGGTTCGGATACGCAGTATTTT
>TRBD1|NA|TRBJ1-2|TRBV5-1
CASSASPGGDYGYTF
TGCGCCAGCAGCGCCAGTCCAGGGGGAGACTATGGCTACACCTTC
>NA|few|TRBJ2-7|TRBV9
CASSQGLATTEQYF
TGTGCCAGCAGCCAAGGCCTAGCCACTACCGAGCAGTACTTC
>TRBD2|NA|TRBJ2-5|TRBV11-1
CASRTILAGDGTQYF
TGTGCCAGCAGGACAATACTAGCGGGAGACGGGACCCAGTACTTC
>TRBD1|NA|TRBJ2-7|TRBV7-9
CASSVWGQGDYEQYF
TGTGCCAGCAGCGTATGGGGACAGGGTGATTACGAGCAGTACTTC
>NA|NA|TRBJ1-2|TRBV5-1
CASSLGGSHYGYTF
TGCGCCAGCAGCTTGGGGGGAAGTCACTATGGCTACACCTTC
>TRBD2|NA|TRBJ2-1|TRBV29-1
CSVSGLAVNEQFF
TGCAGCGTATCGGGACTAGCGGTAAATGAGCAGTTCTTC
>NA|NA|TRBJ2-7|TRBV7-6
CASSSGTSYEQYF
TGTGCCAGCAGCTCCGGGACCTCCTACGAGCAGTACTTC
>NA|NA|TRBJ2-7|TRBV11-2
CASSSSLGRYEQYF
TGTGCCAGCAGCTCCTCCCTGGGTAGATACGAGCAGTACTTC
>NA|NA|TRBJ2-1|TRBV5-1
CASSSSGGSSYNEQFF
TGCGCCAGCAGCTCCTCAGGAGGGTCGTCCTACAATGAGCAGTTCTTC
>NA|NA|TRBJ2-7|TRBV7-9
CASSLVSSRDKIYEQYF
TGTGCCAGCAGCTTAGTCAGTTCCCGGGACAAAATCTACGAGCAGTACTTC
>NA|NA|TRBJ1-1|TRBV6-5
CASSYSGLANTEAFF
TGTGCCAGCAGTTACAGCGGTTTGGCGAACACTGAAGCTTTCTTT
>NA|NA|TRBJ1-5|TRBV30
CAWSAKPRQPQHF
TGTGCCTGGAGTGCAAAGCCCCGACAGCCCCAGCATTTT
>NA|NA|TRBJ1-2|TRBV14
CATRILPGDNWFFGYTF
TGTGCCACCAGAATATTGCCGGGGGACAATTGGTTTTTTGGCTACACCTTC